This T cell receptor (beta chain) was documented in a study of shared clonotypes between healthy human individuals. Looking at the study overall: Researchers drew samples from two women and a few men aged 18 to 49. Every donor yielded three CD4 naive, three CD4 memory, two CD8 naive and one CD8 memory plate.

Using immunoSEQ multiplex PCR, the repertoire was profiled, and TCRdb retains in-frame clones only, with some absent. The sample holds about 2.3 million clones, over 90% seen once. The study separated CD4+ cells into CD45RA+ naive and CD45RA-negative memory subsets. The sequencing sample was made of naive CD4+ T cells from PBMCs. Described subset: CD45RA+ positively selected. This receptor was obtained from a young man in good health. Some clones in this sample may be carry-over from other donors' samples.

CDR3 bases: TGTGCCTGGAGCAAACAGGGGGCCGGGACAGATACGCAGTATTTT. Protein: CAWSKQGAGTDTQYF. The chain carries TRBV30 and TRBJ2-3, with 9 positions matching TRBD1. This CDR3 contains 15 residues. V was pared by 3 bases and J by 3 bases, with 7 bases of the junction left unmatched. In germline, CDR1 is GTSNPN, CDR2 SVGIG (reference sequence).